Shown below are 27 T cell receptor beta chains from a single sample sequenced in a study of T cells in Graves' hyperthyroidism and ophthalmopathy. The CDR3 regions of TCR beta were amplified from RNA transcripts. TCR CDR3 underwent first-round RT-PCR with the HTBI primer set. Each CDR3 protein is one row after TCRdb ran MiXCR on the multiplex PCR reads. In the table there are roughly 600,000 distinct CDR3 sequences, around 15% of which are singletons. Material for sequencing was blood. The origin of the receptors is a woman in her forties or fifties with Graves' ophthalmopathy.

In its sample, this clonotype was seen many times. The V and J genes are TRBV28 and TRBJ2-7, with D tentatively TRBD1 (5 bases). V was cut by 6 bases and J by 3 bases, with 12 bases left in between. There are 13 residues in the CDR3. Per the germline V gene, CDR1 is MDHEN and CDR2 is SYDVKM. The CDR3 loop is CASSQDSDYEQYF. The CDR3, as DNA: TGTGCCAGCAGCCAAGACAGCGACTACGAGCAGTACTTC.

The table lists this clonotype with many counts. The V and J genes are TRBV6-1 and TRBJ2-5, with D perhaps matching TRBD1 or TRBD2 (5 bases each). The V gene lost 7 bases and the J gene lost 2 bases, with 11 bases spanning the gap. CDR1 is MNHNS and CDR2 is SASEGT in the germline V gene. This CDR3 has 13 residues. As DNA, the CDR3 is TGTGCCAGCACCCGGGACCCACAAGAGACCCAGTACTTC. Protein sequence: CASTRDPQETQYF.

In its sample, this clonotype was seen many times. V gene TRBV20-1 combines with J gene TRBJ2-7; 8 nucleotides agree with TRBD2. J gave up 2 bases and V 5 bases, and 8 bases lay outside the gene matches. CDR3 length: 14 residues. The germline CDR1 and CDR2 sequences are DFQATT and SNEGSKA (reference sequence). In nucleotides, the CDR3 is TGCAGTGCTTATAGCGGGAACGGGGCCTACGAGCAGTACTTC. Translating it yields CSAYSGNGAYEQYF.

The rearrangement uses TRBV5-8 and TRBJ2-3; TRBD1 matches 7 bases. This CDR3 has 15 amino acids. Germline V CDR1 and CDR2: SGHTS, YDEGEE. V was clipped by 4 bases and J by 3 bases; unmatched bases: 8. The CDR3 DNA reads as TGTGCCAGCAGCCCGGGACAGCTTGGGACAGATACGCAGTATTTT. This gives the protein CASSPGQLGTDTQYF. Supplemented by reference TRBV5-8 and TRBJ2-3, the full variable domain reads EAGVTQSPTHLIKTRGQQATLRCSPISGHTSVYWYQQALGLGLQFLLWYDEGEERNRGNFPPRFSGRQFPNYSSELNVNALELEDSALYLCASSPGQLGTDTQYFGPGTRLTVL.

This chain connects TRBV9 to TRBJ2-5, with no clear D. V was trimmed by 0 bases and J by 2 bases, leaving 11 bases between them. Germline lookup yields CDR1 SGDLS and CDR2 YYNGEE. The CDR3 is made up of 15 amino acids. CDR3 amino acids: CASSVGGGQQETQYF. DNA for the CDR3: TGTGCCAGCAGCGTAGGAGGTGGCCAGCAAGAGACCCAGTACTTC.

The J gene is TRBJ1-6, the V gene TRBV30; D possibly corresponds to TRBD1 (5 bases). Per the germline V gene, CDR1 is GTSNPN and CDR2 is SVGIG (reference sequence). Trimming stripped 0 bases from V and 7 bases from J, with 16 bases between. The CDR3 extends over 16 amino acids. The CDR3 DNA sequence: TGTGCCTGGAGTGTACTAGGGGTTTCTGTAAATTCACCCCTCCACTTT. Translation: CAWSVLGVSVNSPLHF.

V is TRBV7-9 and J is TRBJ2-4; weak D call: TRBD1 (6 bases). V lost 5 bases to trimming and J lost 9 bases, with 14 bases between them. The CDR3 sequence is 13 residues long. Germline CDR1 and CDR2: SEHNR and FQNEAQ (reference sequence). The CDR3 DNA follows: TGTGCCAGCAGCGCAGAGGTGGGGGCCATTCAGTACTTC. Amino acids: CASSAEVGAIQYF.

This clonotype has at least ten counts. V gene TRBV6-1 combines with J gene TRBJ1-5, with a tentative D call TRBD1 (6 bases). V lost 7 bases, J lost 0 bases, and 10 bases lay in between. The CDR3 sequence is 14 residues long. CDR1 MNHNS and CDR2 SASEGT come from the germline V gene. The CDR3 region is CASKNRVSNQPQHF. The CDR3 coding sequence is TGTGCCAGCAAAAACAGGGTTAGCAATCAGCCCCAGCATTTT.

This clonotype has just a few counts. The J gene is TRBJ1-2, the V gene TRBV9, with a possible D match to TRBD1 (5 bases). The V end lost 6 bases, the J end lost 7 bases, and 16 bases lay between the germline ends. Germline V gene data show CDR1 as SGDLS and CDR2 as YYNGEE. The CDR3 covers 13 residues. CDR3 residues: CASKGSGVSGYTF. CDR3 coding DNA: TGTGCCAGCAAGGGGTCGGGGGTATCTGGCTACACCTTC.

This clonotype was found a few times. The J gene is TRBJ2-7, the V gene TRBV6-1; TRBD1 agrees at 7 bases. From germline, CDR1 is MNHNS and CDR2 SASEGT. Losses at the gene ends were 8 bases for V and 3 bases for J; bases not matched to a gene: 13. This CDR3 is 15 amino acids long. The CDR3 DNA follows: TGTGCCAGCTCCTTCCAGCCGGGACAGATCTACGAGCAGTACTTC. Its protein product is CASSFQPGQIYEQYF.

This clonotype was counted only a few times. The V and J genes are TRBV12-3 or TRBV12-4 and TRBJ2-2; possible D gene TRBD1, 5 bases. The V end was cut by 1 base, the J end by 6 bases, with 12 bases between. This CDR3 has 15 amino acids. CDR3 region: CASSLEVAGSGELFF. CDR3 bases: TGTGCCAGCAGTTTAGAGGTCGCAGGGTCCGGGGAGCTGTTTTTT.

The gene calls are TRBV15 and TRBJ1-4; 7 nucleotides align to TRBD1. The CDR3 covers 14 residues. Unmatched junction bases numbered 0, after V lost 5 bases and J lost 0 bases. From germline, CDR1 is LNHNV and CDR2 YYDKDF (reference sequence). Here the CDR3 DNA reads TGTGCCACCAGCGGGACAGCAACTAATGAAAAACTGTTTTTT. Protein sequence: CATSGTATNEKLFF.

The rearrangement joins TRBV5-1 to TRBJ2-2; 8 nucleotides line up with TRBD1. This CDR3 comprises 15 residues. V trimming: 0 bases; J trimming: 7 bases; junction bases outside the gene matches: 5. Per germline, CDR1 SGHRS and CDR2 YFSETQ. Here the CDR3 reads CASSLVQGAVGELFF. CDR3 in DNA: TGCGCCAGCAGCTTGGTTCAGGGGGCTGTCGGGGAGCTGTTTTTT.

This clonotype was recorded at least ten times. The CDR3 DNA reads TGTGCCAGCAGCTCCGACAGGCCTCCTTACGAGCAGTACTTC. This gives the protein CASSSDRPPYEQYF. The chain couples TRBV7-9 to TRBJ2-7; the D gene is possibly TRBD1 (6 bases). The CDR3 is 14 amino acids. The ends were cut back, 4 bases at V and 4 bases at J, with 14 bases in the middle. Germline CDR1 reads SEHNR; CDR2 reads FQNEAQ (reference sequence).

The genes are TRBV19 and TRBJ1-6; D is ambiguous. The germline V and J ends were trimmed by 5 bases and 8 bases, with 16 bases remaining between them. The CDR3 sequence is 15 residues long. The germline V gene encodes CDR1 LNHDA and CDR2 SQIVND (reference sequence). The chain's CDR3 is CASSRRGRSDSPLHF. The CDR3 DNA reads TGTGCCAGTAGTCGCCGAGGCAGGTCAGATTCACCCCTCCACTTT.

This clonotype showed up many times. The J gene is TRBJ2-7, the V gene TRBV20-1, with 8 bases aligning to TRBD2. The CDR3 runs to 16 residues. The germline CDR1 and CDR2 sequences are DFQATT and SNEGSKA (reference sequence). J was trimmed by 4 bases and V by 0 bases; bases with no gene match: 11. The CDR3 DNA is TGCAGTGCTAGAGATTTCTCAGCGGGAGAGACGTACGAGCAGTACTTC. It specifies CSARDFSAGETYEQYF.

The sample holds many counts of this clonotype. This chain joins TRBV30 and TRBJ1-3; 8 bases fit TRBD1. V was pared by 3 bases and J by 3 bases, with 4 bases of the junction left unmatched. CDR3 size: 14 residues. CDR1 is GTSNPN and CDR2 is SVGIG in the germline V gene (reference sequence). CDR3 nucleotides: TGTGCCTGGAGCACCACAGGGGGTGGAAACACCATATATTTT. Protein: CAWSTTGGGNTIYF.

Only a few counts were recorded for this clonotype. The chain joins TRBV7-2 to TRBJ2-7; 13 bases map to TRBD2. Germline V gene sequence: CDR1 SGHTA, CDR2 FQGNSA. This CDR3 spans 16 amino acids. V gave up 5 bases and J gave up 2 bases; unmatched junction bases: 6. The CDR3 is CASSLRLAGGAYEQYF. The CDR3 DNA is TGTGCCAGCAGCCTGCGACTAGCGGGAGGCGCCTACGAGCAGTACTTC.

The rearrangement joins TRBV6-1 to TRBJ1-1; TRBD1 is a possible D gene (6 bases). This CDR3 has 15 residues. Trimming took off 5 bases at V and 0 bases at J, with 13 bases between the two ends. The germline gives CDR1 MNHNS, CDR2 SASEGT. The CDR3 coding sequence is TGTGCCAGCAGTTCACCACAGGGACTGAACACTGAAGCTTTCTTT. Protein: CASSSPQGLNTEAFF.

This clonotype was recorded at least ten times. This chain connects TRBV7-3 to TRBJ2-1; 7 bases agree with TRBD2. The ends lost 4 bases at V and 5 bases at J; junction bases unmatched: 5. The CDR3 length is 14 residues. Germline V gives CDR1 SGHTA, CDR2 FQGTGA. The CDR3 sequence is CASSSDAGDNEQFF. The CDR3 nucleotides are TGTGCCAGCAGCTCGGATGCGGGGGACAATGAGCAGTTCTTC.

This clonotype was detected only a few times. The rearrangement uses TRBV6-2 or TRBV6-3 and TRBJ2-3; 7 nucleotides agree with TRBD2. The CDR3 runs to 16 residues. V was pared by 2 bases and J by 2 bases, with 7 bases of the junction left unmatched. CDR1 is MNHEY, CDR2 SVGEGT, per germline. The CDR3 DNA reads TGTGCCAGCAGTTACACCCCGACTAGCAACACAGATACGCAGTATTTT. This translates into CASSYTPTSNTDTQYF.

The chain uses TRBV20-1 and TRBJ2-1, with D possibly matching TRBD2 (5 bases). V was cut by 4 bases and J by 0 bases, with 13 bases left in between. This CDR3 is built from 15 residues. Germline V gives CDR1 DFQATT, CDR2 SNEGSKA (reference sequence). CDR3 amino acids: CSATMDSRSYNEQFF. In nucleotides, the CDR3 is TGCAGTGCTACAATGGACTCGCGCTCCTACAATGAGCAGTTCTTC.

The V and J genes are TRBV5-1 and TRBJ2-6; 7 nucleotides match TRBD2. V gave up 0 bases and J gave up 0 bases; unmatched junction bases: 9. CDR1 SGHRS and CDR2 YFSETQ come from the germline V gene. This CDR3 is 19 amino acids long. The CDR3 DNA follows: TGCGCCAGCAGCTTGGCCCGGAGGGACTATTACTCTGGGGCCAACGTCCTGACTTTC. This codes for CASSLARRDYYSGANVLTF.

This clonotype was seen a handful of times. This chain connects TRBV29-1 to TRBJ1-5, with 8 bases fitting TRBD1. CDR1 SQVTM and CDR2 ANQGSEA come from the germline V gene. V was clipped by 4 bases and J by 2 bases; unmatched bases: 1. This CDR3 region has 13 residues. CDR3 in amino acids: CSVAGGGNQPQHF. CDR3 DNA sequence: TGCAGCGTTGCAGGGGGCGGCAATCAGCCCCAGCATTTT. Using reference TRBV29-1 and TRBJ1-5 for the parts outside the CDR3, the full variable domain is SAVISQKPSRDICQRGTSLTIQCQVDSQVTMMFWYRQQPGQSLTLIATANQGSEATYESGFVIDKFPISRPNLTFSTLTVSNMSPEDSSIYLCSVAGGGNQPQHFGDGTRLSIL.

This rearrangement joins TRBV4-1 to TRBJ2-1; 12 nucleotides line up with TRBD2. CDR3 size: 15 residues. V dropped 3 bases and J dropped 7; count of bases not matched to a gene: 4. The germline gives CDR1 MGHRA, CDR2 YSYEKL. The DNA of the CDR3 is TGCGCCAGCAGCCATGTGACTAGCGGGGGTAATGAGCAGTTCTTC. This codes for CASSHVTSGGNEQFF.

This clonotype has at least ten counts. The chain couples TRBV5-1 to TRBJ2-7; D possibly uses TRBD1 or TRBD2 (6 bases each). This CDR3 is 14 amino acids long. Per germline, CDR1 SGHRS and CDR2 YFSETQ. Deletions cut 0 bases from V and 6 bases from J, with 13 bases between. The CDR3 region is CASSLAVGGSEQYF. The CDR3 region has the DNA TGCGCCAGCAGCTTGGCCGTGGGGGGCAGCGAGCAGTACTTC.

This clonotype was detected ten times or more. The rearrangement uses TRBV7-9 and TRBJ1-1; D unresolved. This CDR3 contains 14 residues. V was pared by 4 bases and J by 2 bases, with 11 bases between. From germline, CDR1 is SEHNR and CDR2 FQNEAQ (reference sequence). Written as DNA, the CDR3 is TGTGCCAGCAGCTCGTCCACCTTTAACACTGAAGCTTTCTTT. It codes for CASSSSTFNTEAFF.